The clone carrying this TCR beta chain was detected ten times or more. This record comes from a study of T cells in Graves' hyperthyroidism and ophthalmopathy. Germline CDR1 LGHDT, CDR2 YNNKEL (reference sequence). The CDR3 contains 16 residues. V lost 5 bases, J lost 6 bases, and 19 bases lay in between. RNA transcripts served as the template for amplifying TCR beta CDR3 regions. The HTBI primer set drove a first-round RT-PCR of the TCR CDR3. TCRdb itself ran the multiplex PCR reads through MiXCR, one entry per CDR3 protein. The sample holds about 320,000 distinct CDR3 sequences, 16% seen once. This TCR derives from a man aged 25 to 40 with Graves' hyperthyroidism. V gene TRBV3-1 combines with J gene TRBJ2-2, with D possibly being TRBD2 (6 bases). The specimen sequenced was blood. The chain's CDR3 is CASSGRDFWGAGELFF. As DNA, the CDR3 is TGTGCCAGCAGCGGACGGGACTTTTGGGGCGCCGGGGAGCTGTTTTTT.